The 20 T cell receptor beta chains reported below all come from one sample, sequenced in a study of T cells in Graves' hyperthyroidism and ophthalmopathy (dated by TCRdb to the late 2010s). Libraries were made using multiplex PCR. Sequencing was performed on an Illumina HiSeq 2000. Amplification of TCR beta CDR3 regions was carried out from RNA transcripts. A first-round RT-PCR of the TCR CDR3 used the HTBI primer set with the Qiagen OneStep RT-PCR kit. The public reads were reanalyzed by TCRdb: fastp trimming at Q25, MiXCR alignment, in-frame beta chains only. Entries are consolidated by CDR3 protein sequence, retaining the most common genes and DNA. The sample table records about 620,000 distinct CDR3 sequences; roughly 17% of these occur just once. Around 4% of the sample comes from the top ten. Material for sequencing was blood. The receptors here all came from a woman between 25 and 40 years old with Graves' hyperthyroidism.

This clonotype has more than one count but fewer than ten. The rearrangement links TRBV5-1 to TRBJ2-5; D may be TRBD1 or TRBD2 (5 bases each). Trimming cost V 7 bases and J 2 bases, with 12 bases left between them. This CDR3 comprises 13 residues. Germline V gene sequence: CDR1 SGHRS, CDR2 YFSETQ. The CDR3 coding sequence is TGCGCCAGCGCCCGGGACCCTCAAGAGACCCAGTACTTC. It is translated as CASARDPQETQYF.

As regards this clonotype: Mismatch with germline at one junction end may stem from a read error. The CDR3 DNA follows: TGCGCCAGCAGTGTAGACTCCTGGACAGTCAAAGGTGATGAAAAACTGTTTTTT. Its protein product is CASSVDSWTVKGDEKLFF. This chain joins TRBV19 and TRBJ1-4; maybe TRBD1 (6 bases). Germline V gene lookup returns CDR1 LNHDA and CDR2 SQIVND (reference sequence). CDR3 length: 18 residues.

With respect to this clonotype: A clone one base away is much larger, so this may be a read error. The rearrangement links TRBV12-3 or TRBV12-4 to TRBJ2-3, with TRBD1 matching over 7 bases. This CDR3 has 12 residues. The V segment lost 8 bases and the J segment 10 bases; nucleotides outside the gene matches: 9. The CDR3 coding sequence is TGTGCCAGCGAGAGACAGGGTCTGGCGCAGTATTTT. Translated, it gives CASERQGLAQYF.

The sample holds many counts of this clonotype. CDR3 residues: CASSLRGTSSTDTQYF. In nucleotides, the CDR3 is TGTGCCAGCAGCTTAAGAGGGACTAGCAGCACAGATACGCAGTATTTT. The chain carries TRBV11-1 and TRBJ2-3, with 9 bases aligning to TRBD2. This CDR3 region has 16 residues. The germline gives CDR1 SGHAT, CDR2 FQDESV (reference sequence). V gave up 2 bases and J gave up 0 bases; unmatched junction bases: 3.

The V call is TRBV20-1, the J call TRBJ2-2; possible D gene TRBD1, 6 bases. In germline, CDR1 is DFQATT, CDR2 SNEGSKA (reference sequence). V was shortened by 3 bases and J by 5 bases, with 13 bases between the two germline ends. This CDR3 is 14 amino acids long. The CDR3 DNA follows: TGCAGTGCTAGGGGGGCAATGGATACCGGGGAGCTGTTTTTT. It translates to CSARGAMDTGELFF.

The V call is TRBV15, the J call TRBJ1-4; no firm D call. Trimming took 0 bases from V and 6 from J, leaving 11 bases between them. Germline lookup yields CDR1 LNHNV and CDR2 YYDKDF (reference sequence). The CDR3 loop spans 15 amino acids. Here the CDR3 DNA reads TGTGCCACCAGCAGAGAACGGGCAGGATATGAAAAACTGTTTTTT. Translating it yields CATSRERAGYEKLFF.

The J gene is TRBJ1-2, the V gene TRBV6-1; D is unclear. The CDR3 spans 13 residues. Per germline, CDR1 MNHNS and CDR2 SASEGT. V lost 1 base and J lost 7, with 10 bases in between. The CDR3 protein is CASSEVGGIGYTF. CDR3 coding DNA: TGTGCCAGCAGTGAAGTTGGAGGGATTGGCTACACCTTC.

The chain joins TRBV6-1 to TRBJ1-1; D uncertain. V lost 8 bases to trimming and J lost 5 bases, with 12 bases between them. Germline V CDR1 and CDR2: MNHNS, SASEGT. There are 12 residues in the CDR3. Written as DNA, the CDR3 is TGTGCCAGCCTAGACGACGGGACTGAAGCTTTCTTT. Its protein is CASLDDGTEAFF.

V is TRBV6-2 or TRBV6-3 and J is TRBJ2-2, with D perhaps matching TRBD2 (5 bases). The V end was cut by 6 bases, the J end by 7 bases, with 9 bases between. The CDR3 loop spans 12 amino acids. Germline CDR1 reads MNHEY; CDR2 reads SVGEGT. The CDR3 sequence: CASSPTSGELFF. In DNA form, the CDR3 reads TGTGCCAGCAGCCCCACTAGCGGGGAGCTGTTTTTT.

This clonotype was observed many times. The chain links TRBV6-2 or TRBV6-3 to TRBJ2-7, with a possible D match to TRBD2 (5 bases). Germline CDR1 and CDR2: MNHEY and SVGEGT. V lost 0 bases and J 6 bases, leaving 27 bases between the germline ends. The CDR3 is made up of 19 amino acids. CDR3 amino acids: CASSYSIIQRQVYKGEQYF. CDR3 coding DNA: TGTGCCAGCAGTTACTCGATAATCCAGCGGCAGGTCTATAAGGGCGAGCAGTACTTC.

This clonotype was counted many times. The chain is built from TRBV6-1 and TRBJ2-1; the D call may be TRBD1 or TRBD2 (5 bases each). Per the germline V gene, CDR1 is MNHNS and CDR2 is SASEGT. The V end was cut by 5 bases, the J end by 5 bases, with 16 bases between. This CDR3 is 15 amino acids long. The CDR3 protein is CASSYYRADNNEQFF. The CDR3 coding sequence is TGTGCCAGCAGTTACTATCGAGCGGACAACAATGAGCAGTTCTTC.

This clonotype was detected ten times or more. V is TRBV29-1 and J is TRBJ1-2, with D possibly matching TRBD1 (6 bases). V dropped 7 bases and J dropped 3 bases, with 18 bases sitting between them. CDR1 SQVTM and CDR2 ANQGSEA come from the germline V gene. The CDR3 spans 14 residues. The CDR3 coding sequence is TGCAGCGCCCCGGACAGCAAGAGATACTATGGCTACACCTTC. This codes for CSAPDSKRYYGYTF.

In this sample, this clonotype turned up many times. This chain uses TRBV11-2 with TRBJ2-5; 7 nucleotides line up with TRBD2. CDR1 and CDR2 from the germline V gene are SGHAT and FQNNGV. V lost 1 base and J lost 5; bases outside the gene matches: 4. This CDR3 contains 14 residues. Written as DNA, the CDR3 is TGTGCCAGCAGCTTAGTTGCGGGAGTCGAGACCCAGTACTTC. It encodes CASSLVAGVETQYF.

This chain uses TRBV19 with TRBJ2-7; D might be TRBD2 (6 bases). V was cut by 3 bases and J by 2 bases, with 17 bases left in between. Germline V lookup: CDR1 LNHDA, CDR2 SQIVND (reference sequence). The CDR3 has 16 residues. The chain's CDR3 is CASSMASGRIAYEQYF. Here the CDR3 DNA reads TGTGCCAGTAGTATGGCGAGCGGGCGGATCGCCTACGAGCAGTACTTC.

The chain combines TRBV15 with TRBJ1-1, with TRBD1 matching over 7 bases. CDR1 is LNHNV, CDR2 YYDKDF, per germline (reference sequence). V lost 0 bases to trimming and J lost 0 bases; unmatched junction nucleotides: 13. The CDR3 runs to 19 residues. The CDR3 protein is CATSRDPLALGQLNTEAFF. CDR3 bases: TGTGCCACCAGCAGAGATCCCCTGGCCCTGGGACAGTTGAACACTGAAGCTTTCTTT. Full variable domain (remainder filled in from reference TRBV15 and TRBJ1-1): DAMVIQNPRYQVTQFGKPVTLSCSQTLNHNVMYWYQQKSSQAPKLLFHYYDKDFNNEADTPDNFQSRRPNTSFCFLDIRSPGLGDTAMYLCATSRDPLALGQLNTEAFFGQGTRLTVV.

This clonotype came up many times. The V and J genes are TRBV11-2 and TRBJ2-7; TRBD2 aligns across 7 bases. In germline, CDR1 is SGHAT, CDR2 FQNNGV. The trim removed 2 bases at V and 2 bases at J, leaving 6 bases unmatched. The CDR3 is 15 amino acids. In DNA form, the CDR3 reads TGTGCCAGCAGCTTATCTGGGACTATGACCTACGAGCAGTACTTC. This translates into CASSLSGTMTYEQYF.

This clonotype was detected a few times. V gene TRBV6-1 combines with J gene TRBJ2-3; TRBD2 matches 7 bases. Germline assignment: CDR1 MNHNS and CDR2 SASEGT. The CDR3 is made up of 14 amino acids. V dropped 5 bases and J dropped 6; count of bases not matched to a gene: 8. The CDR3 sequence: CASSYAGAVDTQYF. The CDR3 nucleotides are TGTGCCAGCAGTTACGCGGGAGCGGTCGATACGCAGTATTTT.

This clonotype has at least ten counts. This chain connects TRBV6-4 to TRBJ2-2; 8 nucleotides agree with TRBD2. The V gene's germline CDR1 is MRHNA and CDR2 SNTAGT. The CDR3 is 13 residues long. Losses at the gene ends were 5 bases for V and 4 bases for J; bases not matched to a gene: 0. Here the CDR3 reads CASSSGSTGELFF. CDR3 coding DNA: TGTGCCAGCAGTAGCGGGAGCACCGGGGAGCTGTTTTTT.

Turning to this clonotype: The germline gene is not matched at one end of the junction; a read error may be the cause. The genes are TRBV19 and TRBJ2-2; 9 bases match TRBD2. The CDR3 loop spans 15 amino acids. Per the germline V gene, CDR1 is LNHDA and CDR2 is SQIVND (reference sequence). The CDR3 DNA follows: TGTGCCAGTAGTATTTCTAGCGGGAACGCCGGGGAGCTGTTTTTT. Protein sequence: CASSISSGNAGELFF.

This clonotype was detected many times. The chain combines TRBV7-8 with TRBJ2-7, with D uncertain. Germline values: CDR1 SGHVS, CDR2 FQNEAQ. V dropped 2 bases and J dropped 1 base, with 9 bases sitting between them. The CDR3 loop spans 14 amino acids. Written as DNA, the CDR3 is TGTGCCAGCAGCTTAAAACCCGGATCCTACGAGCAGTACTTC. Amino acids: CASSLKPGSYEQYF.